What follows describes a single T cell receptor (beta chain). In the authors' workflow: Amplifying reference gene primers gave estimates of nucleated cell counts. Only in-frame clones appear in the TCRdb table, and some are missing; sequencing was by immunoSEQ multiplex PCR. V and J calls and clone size are given by that table; D and trimming were obtained from the DNA. Of 150,000 to 250,000 clones detected, 70% to 85% appear once; the ten largest clones hold 6.5% to 7%. Germline values: CDR1 KGHSH, CDR2 LQKENI. The CDR3 contains 15 residues. Germline trimming cut 3 bases from V and 4 bases from J; bases unmatched to any gene: 2. These data belong to a study of blood T cell repertoires in COVID-19. Overall study: Donors in the United States, Italy and Spain gave samples during acute or convalescent COVID-19. T cells, B-cell-depleted T cells, or PBMCs provided the cDNA or gDNA that served as material.

V is TRBV18 and J is TRBJ1-5; 11 bases fit TRBD1. Sequenced: peripheral blood. This sequence originates from a human donor with acute or convalescent COVID-19. The donor label of this sample is uncertain. The CDR3 sequence: CASSPGQGENQPQHF. DNA of the CDR3: TGTGCCAGCTCACCGGGACAGGGGGAGAATCAGCCCCAGCATTTT.